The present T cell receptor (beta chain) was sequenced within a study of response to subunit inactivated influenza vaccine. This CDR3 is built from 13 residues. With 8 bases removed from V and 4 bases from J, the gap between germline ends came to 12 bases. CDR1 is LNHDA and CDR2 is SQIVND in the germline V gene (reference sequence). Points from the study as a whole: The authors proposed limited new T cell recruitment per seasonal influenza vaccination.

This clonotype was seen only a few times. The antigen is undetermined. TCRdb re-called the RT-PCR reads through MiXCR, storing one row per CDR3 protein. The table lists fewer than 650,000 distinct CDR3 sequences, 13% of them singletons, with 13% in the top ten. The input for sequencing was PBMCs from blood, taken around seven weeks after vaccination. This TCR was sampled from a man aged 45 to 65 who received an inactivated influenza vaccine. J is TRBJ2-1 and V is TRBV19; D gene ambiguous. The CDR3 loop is CASANPLYNEQFF. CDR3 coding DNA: TGTGCCAGTGCCAACCCGCTGTACAATGAGCAGTTCTTC.